Shown below are 10 T cell receptor beta chains from a single sample sequenced in a study of neurological immune-mediated disorders. TCRdb recomputed calls from the 5' RACE reads with MiXCR, one row per CDR3 protein. Among 15,000 or so distinct CDR3 sequences listed, 14% to 15% were seen once. Input material: PBMCs. These receptors were obtained from a man aged 55 to 70 with HTLV-1-associated myelopathy (HAM/TSP).

This clonotype was detected many times. The V and J genes are TRBV7-2 and TRBJ2-2; tentatively, D is TRBD2 (5 bases). Germline V gene lookup returns CDR1 SGHTA and CDR2 FQGNSA. The germline V and J ends were trimmed by 3 bases and 6 bases, with 11 bases remaining between them. This CDR3 has 14 amino acids. As DNA, the CDR3 is TGTGCCAGCAGCTTCCGAACGCGGGCCGGGGAGCTGTTTTTT. Translation: CASSFRTRAGELFF.

The table lists this clonotype with many counts. CDR3 sequence reads: CAIRRSGTPYEQYF. The CDR3 DNA is TGTGCCATCAGAAGGTCCGGGACCCCCTACGAGCAGTACTTC. This chain joins TRBV10-3 and TRBJ2-7; possibly TRBD1 or TRBD2 for D (5 bases each). Trimming removed 6 bases from V and 2 bases from J, with 14 bases in between. The CDR3 extends over 14 amino acids. Germline CDR1 reads ENHRY; CDR2 reads SYGVKD.

This clonotype was recorded at least ten times. One end of the junction fails to match germline, which may point to a read error. The gene calls are TRBV20-1 and TRBJ2-1, with D unresolved. This CDR3 is 11 amino acids long. Looked up from germline, CDR1 is DFQATT and CDR2 is SNEGSKA (reference sequence). CDR3: CSQAYYNEQFF. In DNA, the CDR3 is TGTAGCCAGGCCTACTACAATGAGCAGTTCTTC.

This clonotype is medium-sized by share. The V call is TRBV5-8, the J call TRBJ1-4, with D perhaps matching TRBD1 (5 bases). Per germline, CDR1 SGHTS and CDR2 YDEGEE. The CDR3 is made up of 14 amino acids. V was shortened by 0 bases and J by 4 bases, with 7 bases between the two germline ends. The DNA for the CDR3 is TGTGCCAGCAGCTTGGAGGACATTAATGAAAAACTGTTTTTT. It yields the protein CASSLEDINEKLFF.

This clonotype was recorded at least ten times. This chain links TRBV7-6 with TRBJ2-1, with TRBD1 matching over 9 bases. The CDR3 has 12 amino acids. Per the germline V gene, CDR1 is SGHVS and CDR2 is FNYEAQ. After removal of 6 bases from V and 14 bases from J, the junction contained 8 bases not matched to a gene. CDR3: CASSTPGQGKFF. Here the CDR3 DNA reads TGTGCCAGCAGTACGCCCGGACAGGGGAAGTTCTTC.

There are many counts of this clonotype. The chain uses TRBV18 and TRBJ2-3; TRBD2 matches 8 bases. The CDR3 runs 15 residues. Germline-derived CDR1 and CDR2 are KGHSH and LQKENI. The ends lost 2 bases at V and 5 bases at J; junction bases unmatched: 6. In DNA form, the CDR3 reads TGTGCCAGCTCACCAGAGCGGGGGTCGGGAGATACGCAGTATTTT. Residues: CASSPERGSGDTQYF.

In its sample, this clonotype was seen many times. J is TRBJ1-6 and V is TRBV5-4; maybe TRBD1 (5 bases). This CDR3 comprises 14 residues. Trimming took 4 bases from V and 10 from J, leaving 15 bases between them. Germline V gene lookup returns CDR1 SGHNT and CDR2 YYREEE (reference sequence). The CDR3 coding sequence is TGTGCCAGCAGCACGGACATTGGGGGATCACCCCTCCACTTT. Residues: CASSTDIGGSPLHF.

This clonotype was detected ten times or more. This chain joins TRBV12-3 or TRBV12-4 and TRBJ1-5; D is possibly TRBD1 (6 bases). The CDR3 has 15 residues. V was shortened by 4 bases and J by 4 bases, with 14 bases between the two germline ends. The CDR3 DNA follows: TGTGCCAGCAGTTCACAGGGAAGTGAGAATCAGCCCCAGCATTTT. It translates to CASSSQGSENQPQHF.

In its sample, this clonotype was seen many times. V gene TRBV28 combines with J gene TRBJ1-3; the match to TRBD1 covers 7 bases. The CDR3 runs 13 residues. The germline CDR1 and CDR2 sequences are MDHEN and SYDVKM. Trimming cost V 8 bases and J 3 bases; bases outside gene matches: 4. The CDR3 bases are TGTGCCAGCTTCGACAGGGTTGGAAACACCATATATTTT. Translated, it gives CASFDRVGNTIYF.

Many counts were recorded for this clonotype. This chain links TRBV5-4 with TRBJ2-5, with 12 bases aligning to TRBD1. Looked up from germline, CDR1 is SGHNT and CDR2 is YYREEE (reference sequence). J lost 5 bases, V lost 4 bases, and 6 bases had no gene match. The CDR3 has 15 amino acids. The CDR3 DNA follows: TGTGCCAGCAGCCCCTGGGACAGGGGGCTGGAGACCCAGTACTTC. Amino acid sequence: CASSPWDRGLETQYF.